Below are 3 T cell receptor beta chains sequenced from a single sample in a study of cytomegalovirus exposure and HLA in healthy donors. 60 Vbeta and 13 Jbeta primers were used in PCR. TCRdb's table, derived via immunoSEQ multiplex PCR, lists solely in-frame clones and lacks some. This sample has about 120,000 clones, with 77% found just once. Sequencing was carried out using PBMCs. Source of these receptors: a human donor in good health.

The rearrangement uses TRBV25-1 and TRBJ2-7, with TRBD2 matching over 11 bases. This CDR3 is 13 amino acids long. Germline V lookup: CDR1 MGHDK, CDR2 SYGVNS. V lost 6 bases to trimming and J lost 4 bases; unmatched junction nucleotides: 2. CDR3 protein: CASSLAGGYEQYF. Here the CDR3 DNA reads TGTGCCAGCAGCCTAGCGGGAGGTTACGAGCAGTACTTC.

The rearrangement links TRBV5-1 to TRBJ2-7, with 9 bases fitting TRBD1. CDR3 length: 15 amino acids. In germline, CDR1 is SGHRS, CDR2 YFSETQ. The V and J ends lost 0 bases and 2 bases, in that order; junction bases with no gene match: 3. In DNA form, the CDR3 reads TGCGCCAGCAGCTTGGAGAGGACAGGGGCCTACGAGCAGTACTTC. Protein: CASSLERTGAYEQYF.

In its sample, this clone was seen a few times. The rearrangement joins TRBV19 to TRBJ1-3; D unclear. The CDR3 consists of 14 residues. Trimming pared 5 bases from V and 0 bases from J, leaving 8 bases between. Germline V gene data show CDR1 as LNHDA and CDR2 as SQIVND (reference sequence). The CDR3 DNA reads TGTGCCAGTAGTGCCGACAACTCTGGAAACACCATATATTTT. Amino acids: CASSADNSGNTIYF.